The rows below give T cell receptor beta chains drawn from one sample of a study of blood T cell repertoires in COVID-19. Method: immunoSEQ multiplex PCR; TCRdb's copy keeps in-frame clones and lacks some. Here the sample spans about 360,000 clones, 70% to 90% being singletons. The material sequenced was PBMCs or T cells enriched from blood (not recorded which). The receptor set was obtained from a man younger than 45 who had recovered from COVID-19. Both conserved end residues are part of each CDR3. The D gene is left open where the match is weak. A clone size is listed for some rows: how often the clone was seen (once, few, many), or a class if it is expanded.

V	size	J	D	CDR3	DNA
TRBV7-2	.	TRBJ1-1	.	CASSFLNTEAFF	TGTGCCAGCAGCTTCTTAAACACTGAAGCTTTCTTT
TRBV5-5	.	TRBJ1-6	.	CASSLRGGQGSPLHF	TGTGCCAGCAGCTTGCGGGGGGGGCAGGGTTCACCCCTCCACTTT
TRBV28	.	TRBJ2-3	TRBD2	CASTIAGGPKDTQYF	TGTGCCAGCACAATAGCGGGGGGGCCCAAAGATACGCAGTATTTT
TRBV10-3	.	TRBJ1-1	.	CAISVNGGNTEAFF	TGTGCCATCAGTGTAAACGGAGGGAACACTGAAGCTTTCTTT
TRBV5-4	.	TRBJ1-1	.	CASSSTQGSTEAFF	TGTGCCAGCAGCTCAACCCAGGGGTCAACTGAAGCTTTCTTT
TRBV19	.	TRBJ2-6	.	CASSMDGILGGANVLTF	TGTGCCAGTAGTATGGACGGGATCTTAGGTGGGGCCAACGTCCTGACTTTC
TRBV7-2	few	TRBJ1-2	.	CASSLDGYGYTF	TGTGCCAGCAGCTTAGACGGCTATGGCTACACCTTC
TRBV27	once	TRBJ2-7	.	CASSSPRTEEQYF	TGTGCCAGCTCCTCCCCCAGAACGGAGGAGCAGTACTTC
TRBV6-5	.	TRBJ1-3	.	CASSYDAGRLDTIYF	TGTGCCAGCAGTTACGACGCAGGGAGGTTAGACACCATATATTTT
TRBV11-3	.	TRBJ1-1	.	CASSRENTEAFF	TGTGCCAGCAGCAGAGAGAACACTGAAGCTTTCTTT
TRBV25-1	.	TRBJ1-2	.	CASSDGRGYGYTF	TGTGCCAGCAGTGATGGAAGGGGCTATGGCTACACCTTC
TRBV30	.	TRBJ1-4	TRBD1	CAWSTGTGENEKLFF	TGTGCCTGGAGCACTGGGACAGGCGAGAATGAAAAACTGTTTTTT
TRBV7-2	few	TRBJ1-5	.	CASSPAGQPQHF	TGTGCCAGCAGCCCCGCAGGCCAGCCCCAGCATTTT
TRBV7-9	.	TRBJ2-5	TRBD2	CASSSTLAGRETQYF	TGTGCCAGCAGCTCCACCTTAGCGGGGAGGGAGACCCAGTACTTC
TRBV7-2	.	TRBJ1-1	.	CASSLPPAGTTFF	TGTGCCAGCAGCTTGCCCCCAGCGGGGACAACTTTCTTT
TRBV9	.	TRBJ2-5	TRBD1	CASSPGGTQYF	TGTGCCAGCAGCCCAGGGGGGACCCAGTACTTC
TRBV2	.	TRBJ2-7	TRBD1	CASSEAVGTGGYEQYF	TGTGCCAGCAGTGAAGCGGTGGGGACAGGGGGCTACGAGCAGTACTTC
TRBV27	.	TRBJ1-4	.	CANSLISSNEKLFF	TGTGCCAACAGTTTAATTTCGTCTAATGAAAAACTGTTTTTT
TRBV29-1	once	TRBJ1-1	.	CSVEAGRDTEAFF	TGCAGCGTTGAGGCAGGGAGGGACACTGAAGCTTTCTTT
TRBV13	.	TRBJ1-1	.	CASSLVGQGRTEAFF	TGTGCCAGCAGCTTAGTTGGGCAGGGGAGAACTGAAGCTTTCTTT
TRBV12-3/TRBV12-4	.	TRBJ1-1	.	CASSLRGDTEAFF	TGTGCCAGCAGCCTCCGCGGGGACACTGAAGCTTTCTTT
TRBV5-6	.	TRBJ2-5	TRBD2	CASSLLAGTSGETQYF	TGTGCCAGCAGCTTGTTGGCAGGGACTAGCGGAGAGACCCAGTACTTC
TRBV3-1/TRBV3-2	.	TRBJ2-7	TRBD1	CASSLGQGFEQYF	TGTGCCAGCAGCCTCGGACAGGGCTTCGAGCAGTACTTC
TRBV3-1/TRBV3-2	.	TRBJ1-4	.	CASSQEGGRKLFF	TGTGCCAGCAGCCAAGAAGGCGGTCGAAAACTGTTTTTT
TRBV11-2	.	TRBJ2-1	TRBD2	CASSYRTSGNNEQFF	TGTGCCAGCAGCTACAGGACTAGCGGGAACAATGAGCAGTTCTTC
TRBV30	.	TRBJ2-2	TRBD1	CAWSRLLSGTGLLGGELFF	TGTGCCTGGAGTCGCCTACTTTCCGGGACAGGGCTCTTGGGCGGGGAGCTGTTTTTT
TRBV30	.	TRBJ2-1	.	CAWSVITLGSSYNEQFF	TGTGCCTGGAGTGTGATCACCCTAGGGAGCTCCTACAATGAGCAGTTCTTC
TRBV7-9	.	TRBJ1-1	.	CASSLVSDPEAFF	TGTGCCAGCAGCTTAGTGTCAGATCCCGAAGCTTTCTTT
TRBV5-5	.	TRBJ2-2	TRBD1	CASSPWTGTRSGELFF	TGTGCCAGCAGCCCCTGGACAGGGACCAGAAGCGGGGAGCTGTTTTTT
TRBV5-5	.	TRBJ2-1	.	CASSLEQGRYNEQFF	TGTGCCAGCAGCTTGGAGCAGGGGCGGTACAATGAGCAGTTCTTC
TRBV10-2	.	TRBJ1-2	.	CASSTGTNYGYTF	TGCGCCAGCAGCACAGGGACTAACTATGGCTACACCTTC